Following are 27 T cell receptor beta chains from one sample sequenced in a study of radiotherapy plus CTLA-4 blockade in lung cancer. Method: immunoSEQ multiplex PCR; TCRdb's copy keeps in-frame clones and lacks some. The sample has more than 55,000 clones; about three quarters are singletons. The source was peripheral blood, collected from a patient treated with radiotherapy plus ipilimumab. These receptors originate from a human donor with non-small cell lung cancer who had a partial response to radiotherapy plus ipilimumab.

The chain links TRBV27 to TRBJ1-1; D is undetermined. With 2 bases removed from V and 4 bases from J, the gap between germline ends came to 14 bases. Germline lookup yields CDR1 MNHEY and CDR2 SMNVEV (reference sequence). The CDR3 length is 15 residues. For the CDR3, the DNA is TGTGCCAGCAGTTTAGGCCGGCATCGGGGCACTGAAGCTTTCTTT. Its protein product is CASSLGRHRGTEAFF.

The CDR3 bases are TGTGCCAGCAGTTTAACTCGGGGGAGTGGTGCCGGGGAGCTGTTTTTT. It codes for CASSLTRGSGAGELFF. J is TRBJ2-2 and V is TRBV28, with a tentative D call TRBD2 (6 bases). The CDR3 length is 16 residues. Trimming left V 2 bases short and J 6 bases short, with 16 bases between. CDR1 and CDR2 (germline): MDHEN, SYDVKM.

CDR3 protein: CASSLEGLDYEQYF. The DNA for the CDR3 is TGTGCCAGCAGTTTGGAGGGCCTCGACTACGAGCAGTACTTC. V and J are TRBV28 and TRBJ2-7; D may be TRBD2 (6 bases). The CDR3 runs 14 residues. V lost 3 bases to trimming and J lost 3 bases, with 12 bases between them. Germline loops: CDR1 MDHEN, CDR2 SYDVKM.

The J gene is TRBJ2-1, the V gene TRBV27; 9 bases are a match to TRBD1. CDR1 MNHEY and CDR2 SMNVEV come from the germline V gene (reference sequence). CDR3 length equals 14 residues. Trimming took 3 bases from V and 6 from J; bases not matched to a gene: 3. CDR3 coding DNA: TGTGCCAGCAGTTTGAGGACAGGGGTCAATGAGCAGTTCTTC. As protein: CASSLRTGVNEQFF.

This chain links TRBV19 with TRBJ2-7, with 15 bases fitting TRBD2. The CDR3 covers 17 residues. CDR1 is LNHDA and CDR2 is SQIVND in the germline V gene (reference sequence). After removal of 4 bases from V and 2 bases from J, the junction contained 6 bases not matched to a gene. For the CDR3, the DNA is TGTGCCAGTAGTACCTCCGGGACTAGCGGGGGGACCTACGAGCAGTACTTC. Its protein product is CASSTSGTSGGTYEQYF.

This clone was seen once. CDR3 region: CASSSTGGLNTEAFF. The CDR3 DNA sequence: TGTGCCAGCAGCTCCACCGGGGGATTGAACACTGAAGCTTTCTTT. The V gene is TRBV7-3, the J gene TRBJ1-1; D is perhaps TRBD1 (5 bases). Germline loops: CDR1 SGHTA, CDR2 FQGTGA. Trimming cost V 4 bases and J 0 bases, with 12 bases left between them. This CDR3 contains 15 residues.

The CDR3, as DNA: TGTGCCAGCAGCTTAGCCATGCAGGGTGTAGGTGGCTACACCTTC. Its translation is CASSLAMQGVGGYTF. The chain links TRBV7-2 to TRBJ1-2, with D possibly being TRBD1 (5 bases). V was trimmed by 0 bases and J by 7 bases, leaving 15 bases between them. The CDR3 has 15 amino acids. The V gene's germline CDR1 is SGHTA and CDR2 FQGNSA.

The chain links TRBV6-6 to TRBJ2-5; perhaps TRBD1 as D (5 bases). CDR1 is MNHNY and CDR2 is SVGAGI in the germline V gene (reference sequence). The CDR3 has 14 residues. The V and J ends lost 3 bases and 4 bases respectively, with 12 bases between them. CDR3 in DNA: TGTGCCAGCAGTTATGACCCAGGGCGAGAGACCCAGTACTTC. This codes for CASSYDPGRETQYF.

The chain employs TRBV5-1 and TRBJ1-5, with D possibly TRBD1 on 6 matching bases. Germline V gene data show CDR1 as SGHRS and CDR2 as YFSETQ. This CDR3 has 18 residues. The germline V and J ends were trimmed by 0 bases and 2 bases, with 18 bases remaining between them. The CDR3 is CASSLEPRGAGGNQPQHF. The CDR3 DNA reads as TGCGCCAGCAGCTTGGAGCCTCGGGGGGCGGGCGGCAATCAGCCCCAGCATTTT.

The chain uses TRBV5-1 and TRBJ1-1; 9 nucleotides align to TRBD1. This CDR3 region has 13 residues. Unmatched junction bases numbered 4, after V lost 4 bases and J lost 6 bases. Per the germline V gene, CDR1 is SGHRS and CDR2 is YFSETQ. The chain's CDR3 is CASSGGDRAEAFF. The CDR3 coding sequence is TGCGCCAGCAGCGGGGGGGACAGGGCTGAAGCTTTCTTT.

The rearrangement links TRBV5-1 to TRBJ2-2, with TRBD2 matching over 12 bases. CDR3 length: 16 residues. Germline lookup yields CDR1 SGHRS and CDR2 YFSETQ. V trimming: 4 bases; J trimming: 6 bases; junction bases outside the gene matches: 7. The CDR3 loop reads CASSLQTSGGSGELFF. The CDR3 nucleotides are TGCGCCAGCAGCCTCCAGACTAGCGGGGGTTCCGGGGAGCTGTTTTTT.

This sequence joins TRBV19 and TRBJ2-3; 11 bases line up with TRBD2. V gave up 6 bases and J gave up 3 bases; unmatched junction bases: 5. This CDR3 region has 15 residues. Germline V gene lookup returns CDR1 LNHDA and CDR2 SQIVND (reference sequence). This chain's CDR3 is CASSLLAGATDTQYF. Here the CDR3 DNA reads TGTGCCAGTAGCCTACTAGCGGGGGCGACAGATACGCAGTATTTT.

The CDR3 sequence is CASSEDRVSSYNEQFF. Here the CDR3 DNA reads TGTGCCAGCAGTGAGGACAGGGTTTCCTCCTACAATGAGCAGTTCTTC. The rearrangement uses TRBV25-1 and TRBJ2-1, with 8 nucleotides matching TRBD1. The length of the CDR3 is 16 residues. V lost 3 bases to trimming and J lost 0 bases; unmatched junction nucleotides: 4. Germline V gene sequence: CDR1 MGHDK, CDR2 SYGVNS. The full variable domain, its missing parts supplied by reference TRBV25-1 and TRBJ2-1, is EADIYQTPRYLVIGTGKKITLECSQTMGHDKMYWYQQDPGMELHLIHYSYGVNSTEKGDLSSESTVSRIRTEHFPLTLESARPSHTSQYLCASSEDRVSSYNEQFFGPGTRLTVL.

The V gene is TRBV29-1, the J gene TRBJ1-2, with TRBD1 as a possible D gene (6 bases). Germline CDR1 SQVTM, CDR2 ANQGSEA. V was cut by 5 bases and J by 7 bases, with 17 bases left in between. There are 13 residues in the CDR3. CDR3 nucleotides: TGCAGCGTTCTTCCCGTGGGGGCGGGTGGCTACACCTTC. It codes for CSVLPVGAGGYTF.

CDR3 residues: CAISDSKVGTSGTDTQYF. The DNA of the CDR3 is TGTGCCATCAGTGACTCGAAGGTCGGGACTAGCGGCACAGATACGCAGTATTTT. The chain couples TRBV10-3 to TRBJ2-3; 10 bases agree with TRBD2. J was trimmed by 1 base and V by 3 bases; bases with no gene match: 10. CDR1 ENHRY and CDR2 SYGVKD come from the germline V gene. This CDR3 has 18 amino acids.

The CDR3 loop is CASSLPNGALGDTQYF. For the CDR3, the DNA is TGTGCCAGCAGTTTACCCAATGGGGCGCTGGGCGATACGCAGTATTTT. The chain joins TRBV28 to TRBJ2-3; D is possibly TRBD1 (5 bases). With 2 bases removed from V and 6 bases from J, the gap between germline ends came to 18 bases. This CDR3 contains 16 residues. Germline V lookup: CDR1 MDHEN, CDR2 SYDVKM.

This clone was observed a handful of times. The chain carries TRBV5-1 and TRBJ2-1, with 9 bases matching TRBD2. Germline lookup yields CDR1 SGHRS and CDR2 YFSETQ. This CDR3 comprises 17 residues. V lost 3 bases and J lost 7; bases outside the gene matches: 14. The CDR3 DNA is TGCGCCAGCAGCTACTCTTTTGGCGGGGGGGCGATGAATGAGCAGTTCTTC. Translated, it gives CASSYSFGGGAMNEQFF.

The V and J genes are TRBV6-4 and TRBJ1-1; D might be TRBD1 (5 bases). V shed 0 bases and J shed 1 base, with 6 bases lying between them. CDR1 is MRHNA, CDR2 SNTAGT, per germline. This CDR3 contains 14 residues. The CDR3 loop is CASSDSDKNTEAFF. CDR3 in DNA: TGTGCCAGCAGTGACTCGGACAAGAACACTGAAGCTTTCTTT.

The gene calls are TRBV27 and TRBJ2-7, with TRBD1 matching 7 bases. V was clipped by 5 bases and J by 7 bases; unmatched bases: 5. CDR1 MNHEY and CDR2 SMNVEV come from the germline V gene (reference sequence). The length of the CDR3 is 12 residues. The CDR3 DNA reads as TGTGCCAGCAGTCGAACAGGGGAAGAGCAGTACTTC. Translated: CASSRTGEEQYF.

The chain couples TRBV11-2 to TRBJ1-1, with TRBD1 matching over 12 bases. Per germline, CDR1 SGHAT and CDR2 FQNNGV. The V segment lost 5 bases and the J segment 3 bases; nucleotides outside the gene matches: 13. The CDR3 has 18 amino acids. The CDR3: CASSPKAGTGGYDTEAFF. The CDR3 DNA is TGTGCCAGCAGCCCAAAAGCCGGGACAGGGGGCTATGACACTGAAGCTTTCTTT.

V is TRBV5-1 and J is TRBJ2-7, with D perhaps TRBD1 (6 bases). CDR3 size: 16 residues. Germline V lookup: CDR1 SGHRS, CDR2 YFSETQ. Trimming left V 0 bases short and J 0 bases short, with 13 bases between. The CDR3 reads CASSLAGAGVSYEQYF. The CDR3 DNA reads TGCGCCAGCAGCTTGGCCGGGGCAGGGGTCTCCTACGAGCAGTACTTC. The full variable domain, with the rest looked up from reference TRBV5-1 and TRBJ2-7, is KAGVTQTPRYLIKTRGQQVTLSCSPISGHRSVSWYQQTPGQGLQFLFEYFSETQRNKGNFPGRFSGRQFSNSRSEMNVSTLELGDSALYLCASSLAGAGVSYEQYFGPGTRLTVT.

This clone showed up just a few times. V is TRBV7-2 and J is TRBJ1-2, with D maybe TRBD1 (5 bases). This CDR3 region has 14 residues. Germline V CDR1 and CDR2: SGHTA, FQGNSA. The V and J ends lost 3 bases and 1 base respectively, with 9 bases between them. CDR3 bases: TGTGCCAGCAGCTTGGGGGGATATAACTATGGCTACACCTTC. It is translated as CASSLGGYNYGYTF.

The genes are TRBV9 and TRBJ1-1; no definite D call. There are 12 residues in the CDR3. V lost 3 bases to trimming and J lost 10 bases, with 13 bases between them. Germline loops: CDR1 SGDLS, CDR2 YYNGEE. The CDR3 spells CASSAAVEGAFF. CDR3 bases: TGTGCCAGCAGCGCCGCTGTAGAGGGAGCTTTCTTT.

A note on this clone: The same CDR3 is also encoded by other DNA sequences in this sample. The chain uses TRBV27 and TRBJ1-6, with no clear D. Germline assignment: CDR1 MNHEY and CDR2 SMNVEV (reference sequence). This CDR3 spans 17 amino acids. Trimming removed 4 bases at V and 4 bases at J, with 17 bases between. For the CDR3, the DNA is TGTGCCAGCAGTTCTCGCAGAGCACTAATTTATAATTCACCCCTCCACTTT. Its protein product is CASSSRRALIYNSPLHF.

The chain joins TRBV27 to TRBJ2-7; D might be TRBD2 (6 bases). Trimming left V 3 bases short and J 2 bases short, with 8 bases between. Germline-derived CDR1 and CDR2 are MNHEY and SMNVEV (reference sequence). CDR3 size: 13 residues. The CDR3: CASSFRGTYEQYF. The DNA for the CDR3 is TGTGCCAGCAGTTTTCGGGGGACCTACGAGCAGTACTTC.

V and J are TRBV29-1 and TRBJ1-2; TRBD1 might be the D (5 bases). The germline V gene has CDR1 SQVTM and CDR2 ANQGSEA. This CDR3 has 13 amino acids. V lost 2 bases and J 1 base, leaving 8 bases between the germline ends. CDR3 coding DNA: TGCAGCGTTGAATCGCAGGGTAACTATGGCTACACCTTC. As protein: CSVESQGNYGYTF. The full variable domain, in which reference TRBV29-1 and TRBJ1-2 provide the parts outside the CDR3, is SAVISQKPSRDICQRGTSLTIQCQVDSQVTMMFWYRQQPGQSLTLIATANQGSEATYESGFVIDKFPISRPNLTFSTLTVSNMSPEDSSIYLCSVESQGNYGYTFGSGTRLTVV.

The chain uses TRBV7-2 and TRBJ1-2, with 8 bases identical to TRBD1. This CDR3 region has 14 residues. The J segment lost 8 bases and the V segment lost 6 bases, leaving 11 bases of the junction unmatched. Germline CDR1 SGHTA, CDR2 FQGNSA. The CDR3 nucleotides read TGTGCCAGCAGACCAGGGACAGGTCGGTGGGGCTACACCTTC. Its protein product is CASRPGTGRWGYTF.